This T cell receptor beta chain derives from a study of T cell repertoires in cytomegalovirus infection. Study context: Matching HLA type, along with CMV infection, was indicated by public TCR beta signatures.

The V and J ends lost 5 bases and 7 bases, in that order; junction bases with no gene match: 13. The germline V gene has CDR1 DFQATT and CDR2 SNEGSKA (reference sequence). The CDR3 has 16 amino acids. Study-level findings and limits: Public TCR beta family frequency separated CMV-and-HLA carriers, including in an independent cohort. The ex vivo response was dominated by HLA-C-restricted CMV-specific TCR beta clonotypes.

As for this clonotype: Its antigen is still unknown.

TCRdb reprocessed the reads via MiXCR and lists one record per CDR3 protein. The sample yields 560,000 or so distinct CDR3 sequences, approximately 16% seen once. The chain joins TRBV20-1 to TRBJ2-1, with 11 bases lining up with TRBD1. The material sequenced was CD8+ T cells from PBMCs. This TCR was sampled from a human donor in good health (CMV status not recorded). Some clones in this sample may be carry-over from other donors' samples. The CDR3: CSADMGGTGGWNEQFF. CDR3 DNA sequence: TGCAGTGCTGATATGGGGGGGACAGGGGGGTGGAATGAGCAGTTCTTC.